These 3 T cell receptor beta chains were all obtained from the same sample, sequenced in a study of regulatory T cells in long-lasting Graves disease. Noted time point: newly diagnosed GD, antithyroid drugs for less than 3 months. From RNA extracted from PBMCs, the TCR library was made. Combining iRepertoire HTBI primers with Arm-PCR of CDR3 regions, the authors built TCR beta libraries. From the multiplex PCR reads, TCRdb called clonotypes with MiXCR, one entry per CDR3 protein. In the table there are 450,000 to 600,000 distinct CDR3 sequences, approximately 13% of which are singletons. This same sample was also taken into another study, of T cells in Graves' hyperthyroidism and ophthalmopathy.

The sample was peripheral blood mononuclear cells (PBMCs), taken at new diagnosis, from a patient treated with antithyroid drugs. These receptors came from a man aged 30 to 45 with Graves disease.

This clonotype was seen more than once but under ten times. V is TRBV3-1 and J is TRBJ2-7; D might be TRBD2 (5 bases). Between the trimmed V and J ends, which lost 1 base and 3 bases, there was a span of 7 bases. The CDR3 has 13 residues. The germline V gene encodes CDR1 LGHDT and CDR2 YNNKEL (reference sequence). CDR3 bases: TGTGCCAGCAGCCAAGCTGAGGGCTACGAGCAGTACTTC. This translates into CASSQAEGYEQYF.

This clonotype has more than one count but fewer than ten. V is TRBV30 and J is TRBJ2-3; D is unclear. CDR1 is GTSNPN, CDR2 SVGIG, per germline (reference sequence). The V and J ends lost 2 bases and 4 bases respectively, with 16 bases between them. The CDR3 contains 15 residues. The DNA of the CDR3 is TGTGCCTGGAGTTTTAGTGGGCTTAGGGCAGATACGCAGTATTTT. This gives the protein CAWSFSGLRADTQYF.

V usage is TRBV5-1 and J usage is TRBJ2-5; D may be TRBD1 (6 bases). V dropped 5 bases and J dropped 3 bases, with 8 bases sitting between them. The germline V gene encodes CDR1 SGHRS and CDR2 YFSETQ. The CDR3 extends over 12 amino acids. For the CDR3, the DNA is TGCGCCAGCAGGAACAGGGAAGAGACCCAGTACTTC. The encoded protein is CASRNREETQYF.